This is a list of T cell receptor beta chains from one sample in a study of T cell responses to AZD1222 COVID-19 vaccine. Here immunoSEQ multiplex PCR was the method, and the copy in TCRdb shows in-frame clones only, minus some. The table includes 150,000 to 200,000 clones, about 86% detected once. The sequenced sample was peripheral blood, obtained on day 0 of AZD1222 vaccination. The receptor source for this set is an adult in good health. Both conserved end residues are part of each CDR3. The D gene is left open where the match is weak. A clone size is listed for some rows: how often the clone was seen (once, few, many), or a class if it is expanded.

once	.	TRBV13	TRBJ2-2	TGTGCCAGCAGCTTAGGCGGACTATCGAACACCGGGGAGCTGTTTTTT	CASSLGGLSNTGELFF
.	TRBD2	TRBV3-1/TRBV3-2	TRBJ2-1	TGTGCCAGCAGCCAAGGACTAGCGGGGGTTTCCTACAATGAGCAGTTCTTC	CASSQGLAGVSYNEQFF
once	.	TRBV11-2	TRBJ2-2	TGTGCCAGCACCCCCCGAGTGGGGTGGAACACCGGGGAGCTGTTTTTT	CASTPRVGWNTGELFF
few	.	TRBV29-1	TRBJ2-6	TGCAGCGTTGAGGGGGGTCCCGGGGCCAACGTCCTGACTTTC	CSVEGGPGANVLTF
once	.	TRBV3-1/TRBV3-2	TRBJ2-1	TGTGCCAGCAGCCAAGATCCAATATACAATGAGCAGTTCTTC	CASSQDPIYNEQFF
.	TRBD2	TRBV6-4	TRBJ2-3	TGTGCCAGCAGTGATGTTGTGTCTAGCGGCTCAGATACGCAGTATTTT	CASSDVVSSGSDTQYF
.	.	TRBV11-2	TRBJ1-1	TGTGCCAGCAGACGAGAAGTAGCTGAAGCTTTCTTT	CASRREVAEAFF
.	TRBD1	TRBV2	TRBJ2-1	TGTGCCAGCAGGCCTAATACAGGGGGCAATGAGCAGTTCTTC	CASRPNTGGNEQFF
.	TRBD1	TRBV6-1	TRBJ1-2	TGTGCCAGCAGTGAGATGGGTACAGGGGTCAACTATGGCTACACCTTC	CASSEMGTGVNYGYTF
.	TRBD1	TRBV30	TRBJ1-1	TGTGCCTGGAGGCCGGACAGGTCGGACACTGAAGCTTTCTTT	CAWRPDRSDTEAFF
.	.	TRBV6-2/TRBV6-3	TRBJ1-6	TGTGCCAGCACTTATGCGCCCCTCCACTTT	CASTYAPLHF
.	.	TRBV5-1	TRBJ1-2	TGCGCCAGCAGCTTGGGACAGGCCAGTGGCTACACCTTC	CASSLGQASGYTF
once	TRBD1	TRBV28	TRBJ1-2	TGTGCCAGCAGCACTGCCGGGACAGGGCTCTATGGCTACACCTTC	CASSTAGTGLYGYTF
.	.	TRBV30	TRBJ2-1	TGTGCCTGCTCCTTAACAGGTTTCCCCCACAATGAGCAGTTCTTC	CACSLTGFPHNEQFF
.	.	TRBV27	TRBJ1-4	TGTGCCAGCAGTTCGAGACTGGGGCAAAAACTGTTTTTT	CASSSRLGQKLFF
.	.	TRBV5-1	TRBJ1-1	TGCGCCAGCAGCTTGGCCTATCGTCCGGTGGGGGTGACTGAAGCTTTCTTT	CASSLAYRPVGVTEAFF
once	TRBD2	TRBV3-1/TRBV3-2	TRBJ2-7	TGTGCCAGCAGCCATAAACCTACTAGCGGGGCCTACGAGCAGTACTTC	CASSHKPTSGAYEQYF
few	.	TRBV7-2	TRBJ2-2	TGTGCCAGCAGCCTCTCCACCGGGGAGCTGTTTTTT	CASSLSTGELFF
once	.	TRBV11-2	TRBJ1-2	TGTGCCAGCAGTTCCCCCGCGACCCTCTATGGCTACACCTTC	CASSSPATLYGYTF
.	TRBD1	TRBV19	TRBJ2-5	TGTGCCAGTACCCGACAGGGCAGCGAGACCCAGTACTTC	CASTRQGSETQYF
.	TRBD2	TRBV2	TRBJ2-2	TGTGCCAGCAGTGAATGGGCGGGGGGTCGCACCGGGGAGCTGTTTTTT	CASSEWAGGRTGELFF
.	.	TRBV5-1	TRBJ2-1	TGCGCCAGCAGAGACAGTTACTCCTACAATGAGCAGTTCTTC	CASRDSYSYNEQFF
.	TRBD1	TRBV7-9	TRBJ2-1	TGTGCCAGCAGCTTAGAGAGGACAGGGCAGTTCTTC	CASSLERTGQFF
.	TRBD1	TRBV7-9	TRBJ2-7	TGTGCCAGCAGCTTAGTACAGGGGCCCCAGAGCGAGCAGTACTTC	CASSLVQGPQSEQYF
once	TRBD1	TRBV27	TRBJ2-7	TGTGCCAGCAGTTTAGACAGGGAGAACGAGCAGTACTTC	CASSLDRENEQYF
.	.	TRBV7-9	TRBJ1-4	TGTGCCAGCAGATACGCTACGGGGCCCACTAATGAAAAACTGTTTTTT	CASRYATGPTNEKLFF
.	.	TRBV7-2	TRBJ1-1	TGTGCCAGCAGCTTAGCAGGACCGAACACTGAAGCTTTCTTT	CASSLAGPNTEAFF
.	TRBD2	TRBV5-4	TRBJ2-1	TGTGCCAGCAGCCCCGGGACTAGCGGGGGGGCTCTAAATGAGCAGTTCTTC	CASSPGTSGGALNEQFF
few	.	TRBV2	TRBJ2-1	TGTGCCGGATCAGGGCGGCCCCCTCGGTCTTACAATGAGCAGTTCTTC	CAGSGRPPRSYNEQFF
.	.	TRBV5-4	TRBJ1-6	TGTGCCAGCAGCTTGGCGTCTAGCCTTAATTCACCCCTCCACTTT	CASSLASSLNSPLHF
.	.	TRBV19	TRBJ2-7	TGTGCCAGTAGTATCCTCGGCGGGGCGGAGTCCTACGAGCAGTACTTC	CASSILGGAESYEQYF
once	.	TRBV6-5	TRBJ1-4	TGTGCCAGCAGCCCAAGGATGAGAGAAAAACTGTTTTTT	CASSPRMREKLFF
.	TRBD2	TRBV6-5	TRBJ2-1	TGTGCCAGCTGGGTGCTAGCGGGGGCCTACAATGAGCAGTTCTTC	CASWVLAGAYNEQFF
.	TRBD1	TRBV19	TRBJ2-5	TGTGCCAGTAGCCCCACTCACAGGGGGCGCGGGGAGACCCAGTACTTC	CASSPTHRGRGETQYF
.	.	TRBV27	TRBJ1-2	TGTGCCAGCAGTTTGGGGGGGCGAGGTGGCTACACCTTC	CASSLGGRGGYTF
.	.	TRBV5-4	TRBJ2-3	TGTGCCAGCAGCTTTGGGAGACATAAAACAGATACGCAGTATTTT	CASSFGRHKTDTQYF
.	.	TRBV9	TRBJ2-1	TGTGCCAGCAGCCCTGCAACTAGCCACTGGGGTGAGCAGTTCTTC	CASSPATSHWGEQFF
.	.	TRBV7-2	TRBJ2-1	TGTGCCAGCAGCACAGTTCCCCCATCAGAGCAGTTCTTC	CASSTVPPSEQFF
.	.	TRBV4-2	TRBJ2-2	TGTGCCAGCAGCCGGGGTGAGGGCGGCGGGGAGCTGTTTTTT	CASSRGEGGGELFF
.	TRBD2	TRBV7-9	TRBJ2-7	TGTGCCAGCAGCCGGGGGACTAGCTACGAGCAGTACTTC	CASSRGTSYEQYF
few	.	TRBV5-1	TRBJ1-2	TGCGCCAGCAGCTTGGATTACAGGGAGAAATATGGCTACACCTTC	CASSLDYREKYGYTF
.	.	TRBV7-8	TRBJ2-7	TGTGCCAGCAGCTCTTCCTCGAGCAACGTTAAAAATTACGAGCAGTACTTC	CASSSSSSNVKNYEQYF
.	.	TRBV28	TRBJ1-1	TGTGCCAGCAGTTTATTGAGGGCCACTGAAGCTTTCTTT	CASSLLRATEAFF
few	.	TRBV7-2	TRBJ2-3	TGTGCCAGCAGCTTAGAAGGGTATGTTACAGATACGCAGTATTTT	CASSLEGYVTDTQYF
.	.	TRBV6-2/TRBV6-3	TRBJ1-1	TGTGCCAGCAGTTACGGTCGGGGGAGCACTGAAGCTTTCTTT	CASSYGRGSTEAFF
.	.	TRBV10-1	TRBJ2-3	TGCGCCAGCAGTGACTCCTACGTCCCAGATACGCAGTATTTT	CASSDSYVPDTQYF
.	TRBD1	TRBV10-2	TRBJ2-7	TGCGCCAGCAGTACAGGGGGCGCGGAGTCCTACGAGCAGTACTTC	CASSTGGAESYEQYF
once	.	TRBV19	TRBJ1-6	TGTGCCAGTAGTATAACCCCCCCCGGGAGCCCGGATTCACCCCTCCACTTT	CASSITPPGSPDSPLHF
.	TRBD1	TRBV27	TRBJ1-2	TGTGCCAGCAGTTTCCTGGACCCCTTCCGACAGGGTGGGGGCTACACCTTC	CASSFLDPFRQGGGYTF
once	.	TRBV27	TRBJ1-5	TGTGCCAGCAGTTTAGGGCTACCCGTGAATCAGCCCCAGCATTTT	CASSLGLPVNQPQHF